These 32 T cell receptor beta chains were sequenced from one sample in a study of blood T cell repertoires in COVID-19. Sequencing used immunoSEQ multiplex PCR; TCRdb keeps in-frame clones, though not all of them. The sample contains fewer than 250,000 clones, around 86% of which appear only once. The sequencing input was peripheral blood. These receptors all stem from a man aged 50 to 59 with COVID-19, enrolled during active disease.

This chain links TRBV6-5 with TRBJ2-7; D might be TRBD2 (5 bases). Germline V CDR1 and CDR2: MNHEY, SVGAGI. The V end lost 4 bases, the J end lost 3 bases, and 13 bases lay between the germline ends. The CDR3 spans 14 residues. CDR3 sequence (DNA): TGTGCCAGCAGTTCTCCTTACGGGAACTACGAGCAGTACTTC. Amino acids: CASSSPYGNYEQYF.

This rearrangement joins TRBV24-1 to TRBJ1-5; no clear D. Germline values: CDR1 KGHDR, CDR2 SFDVKD. CDR3 length equals 14 residues. V lost 0 bases and J 6 bases, leaving 8 bases between the germline ends. CDR3: CATSDLQAGQPQHF. The CDR3 bases are TGTGCCACCAGTGATTTGCAAGCGGGTCAGCCCCAGCATTTT.

V gene TRBV2 combines with J gene TRBJ1-1, with a tentative D call TRBD1 (6 bases). The CDR3 spans 13 residues. The germline V and J ends were trimmed by 4 bases and 3 bases, with 9 bases remaining between them. Germline CDR1 and CDR2: SNHLY and FYNNEI. The CDR3 protein is CASSAAGDTEAFF. CDR3 coding DNA: TGTGCCAGCAGTGCGGCAGGGGACACTGAAGCTTTCTTT.

The chain combines TRBV10-3 with TRBJ2-3, with 7 positions matching TRBD2. The CDR3 runs to 15 residues. The V gene end was trimmed by 8 bases and the J gene end by 1 base; junction bases not matched to a gene: 9. Germline V gene data show CDR1 as ENHRY and CDR2 as SYGVKD. This CDR3 reads CAIRHDGRGTDTQYF. CDR3 coding DNA: TGTGCCATCCGTCATGATGGGAGGGGCACAGATACGCAGTATTTT.

This clone was observed once. The J gene is TRBJ2-7, the V gene TRBV5-1, with D maybe TRBD2 (5 bases). Germline V gene data show CDR1 as SGHRS and CDR2 as YFSETQ. The V and J ends lost 0 bases and 6 bases respectively, with 16 bases between them. The CDR3 runs 15 residues. CDR3 in amino acids: CASSLADRRAGEQYF. CDR3 nucleotide sequence: TGCGCCAGCAGCTTGGCCGACCGGCGGGCGGGCGAGCAGTACTTC.

This chain links TRBV2 with TRBJ2-7; 7 bases line up with TRBD2. CDR1 and CDR2 from the germline V gene are SNHLY and FYNNEI. The CDR3 runs 14 residues. Trimming removed 10 bases from V and 5 bases from J; junction bases left unmatched: 14. The CDR3 coding sequence is TGTGCCACAAACCAAGAGCGGGGCCAGGACGAGCAGTACTTC. Translated, it gives CATNQERGQDEQYF.

This chain links TRBV19 with TRBJ2-7; 7 positions agree with TRBD1. Germline V gene lookup returns CDR1 LNHDA and CDR2 SQIVND (reference sequence). The J segment lost 1 base and the V segment lost 3 bases, leaving 6 bases of the junction unmatched. The CDR3 has 15 amino acids. The CDR3: CASSMGWGQSYEQYF. The CDR3 DNA follows: TGTGCCAGTAGTATGGGCTGGGGACAGTCCTACGAGCAGTACTTC.

V and J are TRBV30 and TRBJ2-1, with 14 positions matching TRBD2. Per the germline V gene, CDR1 is GTSNPN and CDR2 is SVGIG (reference sequence). V lost 3 bases, J lost 6 bases, and 4 bases stayed unmatched. The CDR3 is made up of 15 amino acids. CDR3 nucleotide sequence: TGTGCCTGGAGCGCGACTAGCGGGGGGGGCAATGAGCAGTTCTTC. Translated: CAWSATSGGGNEQFF.

V and J are TRBV3-1 (or the pseudogene TRBV3-2) and TRBJ2-5; perhaps TRBD2 as D (6 bases). Trimming cost V 10 bases and J 3 bases, with 18 bases left between them. This CDR3 region has 14 residues. The V gene's germline CDR1 is LGHDT and CDR2 YNNKEL (reference sequence). CDR3 region: CATRPRAGKETQYF. In DNA form, the CDR3 reads TGTGCCACCAGGCCTCGAGCGGGTAAAGAGACCCAGTACTTC.

The chain recombines TRBV29-1 with TRBJ2-5; 10 nucleotides line up with TRBD1. Per germline, CDR1 SQVTM and CDR2 ANQGSEA. This CDR3 region has 15 residues. Trimming removed 1 base from V and 4 bases from J; junction bases left unmatched: 6. The CDR3 spells CSVEGDRGRGETQYF. The CDR3, as DNA: TGCAGCGTTGAAGGTGACAGGGGGCGCGGAGAGACCCAGTACTTC.

This chain links TRBV6-4 with TRBJ1-2, with a tentative D call TRBD1 (5 bases). The germline V and J ends were trimmed by 5 bases and 4 bases, with 14 bases remaining between them. Looked up from germline, CDR1 is MRHNA and CDR2 is SNTAGT. The CDR3 consists of 14 residues. CDR3 nucleotide sequence: TGTGCCAGCAGTCCCGACAGTTTCGGCTATGGCTACACCTTC. Encoded protein: CASSPDSFGYGYTF.

CDR3 amino acids: CASKRGPAATNEKLFF. CDR3 coding DNA: TGTGCCAGCAAGAGGGGGCCGGCCGCAACTAATGAAAAACTGTTTTTT. The V gene is TRBV7-2, the J gene TRBJ1-4, with 7 bases fitting TRBD1. After removal of 7 bases from V and 0 bases from J, the junction contained 8 bases not matched to a gene. Germline CDR1 SGHTA, CDR2 FQGNSA. The length of the CDR3 is 16 residues.

The gene calls are TRBV6-5 and TRBJ2-7; 10 nucleotides match TRBD2. The CDR3 covers 13 residues. Germline V CDR1 and CDR2: MNHEY, SVGAGI. V trimming: 2 bases; J trimming: 6 bases; junction bases outside the gene matches: 1. This CDR3 reads CASSYASGSEQYF. For the CDR3, the DNA is TGTGCCAGCAGTTACGCTAGCGGGAGCGAGCAGTACTTC.

V usage is TRBV10-2 and J usage is TRBJ1-1, with a weak D call TRBD1 (5 bases). V was cut by 6 bases and J by 6 bases, with 14 bases left in between. CDR1 and CDR2 (germline): WSHSY, SAAADI. This CDR3 contains 13 residues. The CDR3 DNA sequence: TGCGCCAGCAGCCGGGGGATGGGCGCTGAAGCTTTCTTT. Its protein is CASSRGMGAEAFF.

The chain combines TRBV5-8 with TRBJ2-3; D perhaps matches TRBD2 (6 bases). The ends were cut back, 0 bases at V and 0 bases at J, with 8 bases in the middle. The germline V gene has CDR1 SGHTS and CDR2 YDEGEE. This CDR3 spans 15 amino acids. The CDR3 spells CASSLGLESTDTQYF. The CDR3 DNA is TGTGCCAGCAGCTTGGGACTAGAAAGCACAGATACGCAGTATTTT.

The chain uses TRBV12-5 and TRBJ1-2; 8 bases agree with TRBD1. The trim removed 1 base at V and 7 bases at J, leaving 5 bases unmatched. In germline, CDR1 is LGHNT, CDR2 FRNRAP. The CDR3 is made up of 14 amino acids. CDR3 sequence: CASGLGQGAGGYTF. The CDR3 region has the DNA TGTGCTAGTGGTTTGGGCCAGGGGGCGGGTGGCTACACCTTC.

V gene TRBV24-1 combines with J gene TRBJ2-1; TRBD1 matches 7 bases. The CDR3 has 11 residues. Germline V lookup: CDR1 KGHDR, CDR2 SFDVKD. J was trimmed by 7 bases and V by 7 bases; bases with no gene match: 0. This chain's CDR3 is CATRQGNEQFF. The CDR3, as DNA: TGTGCCACCAGACAGGGGAATGAGCAGTTCTTC.

This clone appeared a single time. The V gene is TRBV6-5, the J gene TRBJ2-5; D perhaps matches TRBD2 (5 bases). There are 15 residues in the CDR3. Per the germline V gene, CDR1 is MNHEY and CDR2 is SVGAGI. V lost 0 bases and J lost 3, with 11 bases in between. The CDR3 protein is CASSYSRTHKETQYF. The CDR3 DNA reads as TGTGCCAGCAGTTACTCGAGGACTCACAAAGAGACCCAGTACTTC.

In this sample, this clone turned up a few times. The V gene is TRBV10-1, the J gene TRBJ1-4, with TRBD1 matching 7 bases. J was trimmed by 4 bases and V by 7 bases; bases with no gene match: 12. Germline V lookup: CDR1 WNHNN, CDR2 SYGVQD (reference sequence). The CDR3 spans 16 residues. CDR3 sequence: CASTRRDSWINEKLFF. In nucleotides, the CDR3 is TGCGCCAGCACCCGCCGGGACAGTTGGATTAATGAAAAACTGTTTTTT.

The gene calls are TRBV15 and TRBJ1-1; maybe TRBD1 (6 bases). V lost 6 bases to trimming and J lost 1 base, with 12 bases between them. CDR1 and CDR2 from the germline V gene are LNHNV and YYDKDF (reference sequence). This CDR3 contains 14 residues. As DNA, the CDR3 is TGTGCCACCAGACTACAGGGACCGAACACTGAAGCTTTCTTT. Its protein is CATRLQGPNTEAFF.

The chain links TRBV4-2 to TRBJ2-3; 7 bases map to TRBD2. The junction had 10 bases not matched to a gene; V was cut back by 0 bases and J by 4 bases. Germline V gene data show CDR1 as LGHNA and CDR2 as YNFKEQ. The CDR3 spans 17 residues. CDR3 nucleotide sequence: TGTGCCAGCAGCCAAGATCGCAGCCGGGACTATGCAGATACGCAGTATTTT. Amino acid sequence: CASSQDRSRDYADTQYF.

This clone was found once. The genes are TRBV21-1 and TRBJ2-7; the D call of TRBD2 is as the table states it, not checked on the DNA. TRBV21-1 is annotated as a pseudogene. CDR3 length: 17 residues. The CDR3 nucleotides read TGTGCCAGCAGCAAACTTCCTATGGGGAGGGCGGGCTACGAGCAGTACTTC. Translation gives CASSKLPMGRAGYEQYF.

The chain uses TRBV3-1 (or the pseudogene TRBV3-2) and TRBJ1-2; TRBD1 matches 8 bases. Trimming at V came to 5 bases and at J to 8 bases, leaving 4 bases not matched to a gene. CDR1 and CDR2 (germline): LGHDT, YNNKEL (reference sequence). The CDR3 extends over 12 amino acids. The CDR3 reads CASSATGEGYTF. The CDR3 DNA follows: TGTGCCAGCAGCGCGACAGGGGAAGGCTACACCTTC.

Only one count was recorded for this clone. V is TRBV3-1 (or the pseudogene TRBV3-2) and J is TRBJ1-1; a weak D match, TRBD1 (6 bases). The CDR3 loop spans 16 amino acids. Between the trimmed V and J ends, which lost 2 bases and 1 base, there was a span of 14 bases. CDR1 and CDR2 from the germline V gene are LGHDT and YNNKEL (reference sequence). The CDR3: CASSQSTGLGNTEAFF. Here the CDR3 DNA reads TGTGCCAGCAGCCAAAGTACAGGGTTGGGGAACACTGAAGCTTTCTTT.

The chain uses TRBV30 and TRBJ1-5; D remains unclear. Germline V gene data show CDR1 as GTSNPN and CDR2 as SVGIG (reference sequence). The V end was cut by 2 bases, the J end by 4 bases, with 9 bases between. The CDR3 loop spans 13 amino acids. For the CDR3, the DNA is TGTGCCTGGAGTACGGGGAGGAATCAGCCCCAGCATTTT. Its protein is CAWSTGRNQPQHF.

J is TRBJ2-2 and V is TRBV3-1 (or the pseudogene TRBV3-2); D might be TRBD1 (6 bases). Germline V gene data show CDR1 as LGHDT and CDR2 as YNNKEL (reference sequence). V was shortened by 0 bases and J by 4 bases, with 12 bases between the two germline ends. CDR3 length equals 16 residues. The CDR3 DNA reads as TGTGCCAGCAGCCAAGATAAGGGGACACCCACCGGGGAGCTGTTTTTT. It specifies CASSQDKGTPTGELFF.

The chain combines TRBV2 with TRBJ2-1, with TRBD2 identical over 12 bases. CDR3 length: 15 residues. In germline, CDR1 is SNHLY, CDR2 FYNNEI. V was clipped by 2 bases and J by 9 bases; unmatched bases: 5. In DNA, the CDR3 is TGTGCCAGCAGTGAACTAGCGGGGGGGCAGGGTGAGCAGTTCTTC. It translates to CASSELAGGQGEQFF.

V usage is TRBV5-6 and J usage is TRBJ2-7; 9 bases are a match to TRBD2. The CDR3 runs 14 residues. With V trimmed by 2 bases and J by 2 bases, 2 bases remained unmatched. Germline CDR1 is SGHDT and CDR2 is YYEEEE. CDR3 protein: CASSLASGTYEQYF. In DNA form, the CDR3 reads TGTGCCAGCAGCTTAGCTAGCGGGACCTACGAGCAGTACTTC. Variable domain in full (rest from reference TRBV5-6 and TRBJ2-7): DAGVTQSPTHLIKTRGQQVTLRCSPKSGHDTVSWYQQALGQGPQFIFQYYEEEERQRGNFPDRFSGHQFPNYSSELNVNALLLGDSALYLCASSLASGTYEQYFGPGTRLTVT.

V gene TRBV9 combines with J gene TRBJ1-2, with a possible D match to TRBD1 (5 bases). Trimming removed 0 bases at V and 8 bases at J, with 11 bases between. Germline assignment: CDR1 SGDLS and CDR2 YYNGEE. This CDR3 is built from 13 residues. The CDR3 reads CASSVGQGTGYTF. CDR3 DNA: TGTGCCAGCAGCGTAGGGCAGGGTACGGGCTACACCTTC.

CDR3 sequence (DNA): TGTGCCAGCAGTTCCTTCCCTAGGACAGCTCAAGAGACCCAGTACTTC. Its translation is CASSSFPRTAQETQYF. The chain carries TRBV6-2 or TRBV6-3 and TRBJ2-5; tentatively, D is TRBD1 (6 bases). Germline V gene lookup returns CDR1 MNHEY and CDR2 SVGEGT. Trimming pared 4 bases from V and 2 bases from J, leaving 17 bases between. The length of the CDR3 is 16 residues.

The chain couples TRBV15 to TRBJ1-5, with D possibly TRBD1 on 5 matching bases. Trimming took off 8 bases at V and 0 bases at J, with 17 bases between the two ends. The CDR3 has 16 residues. Germline V gives CDR1 LNHNV, CDR2 YYDKDF (reference sequence). The CDR3 sequence: CATQPQDRYSNQPQHF. CDR3 bases: TGTGCCACCCAACCCCAAGACAGATATAGCAATCAGCCCCAGCATTTT.

J is TRBJ2-1 and V is TRBV29-1; 10 positions agree with TRBD2. The CDR3 is 16 amino acids. V trimming: 8 bases; J trimming: 5 bases; junction bases outside the gene matches: 15. Per germline, CDR1 SQVTM and CDR2 ANQGSEA. The DNA of the CDR3 is TGCAGCTGGACGGACACCGGGACTAGCGTAGACAATGAGCAGTTCTTC. This gives the protein CSWTDTGTSVDNEQFF.